A single sample is the source of the 14 T cell receptor beta chains below, sequenced in a study of T cells in Graves' hyperthyroidism and ophthalmopathy. RNA transcripts provided the source from which TCR beta CDR3 regions were amplified. First-round RT-PCR with HTBI primers amplified the TCR CDR3 region. One entry per CDR3 protein, called by TCRdb with MiXCR from the multiplex PCR reads. The sample yields approximately 430,000 distinct CDR3 sequences, approximately 14% seen once. Material for sequencing was blood. The origin of the receptors is a young woman with Graves' hyperthyroidism.

This clonotype was counted ten times or more. This chain joins TRBV30 and TRBJ2-5; 7 bases line up with TRBD1. V lost 4 bases, J lost 4 bases, and 6 bases stayed unmatched. The length of the CDR3 is 13 residues. The V gene's germline CDR1 is GTSNPN and CDR2 SVGIG (reference sequence). The CDR3 nucleotides are TGTGCCTGGATATCGACAGGGAGAGAGACCCAGTACTTC. Amino acids: CAWISTGRETQYF.

The sample holds many counts of this clonotype. In DNA form, the CDR3 reads TGCAGTGCTCTTAGCGGGGGGGCCCAGGACGAGCAGTACTTC. This encodes CSALSGGAQDEQYF. V is TRBV20-1 and J is TRBJ2-7, with TRBD2 matching over 11 bases. The CDR3 consists of 14 residues. V was clipped by 5 bases and J by 5 bases; unmatched bases: 8. Looked up from germline, CDR1 is DFQATT and CDR2 is SNEGSKA (reference sequence).

This clonotype was observed many times. The rearrangement joins TRBV20-1 to TRBJ2-1; a possible D gene is TRBD2 (6 bases). CDR3 length: 14 amino acids. Germline lookup yields CDR1 DFQATT and CDR2 SNEGSKA (reference sequence). Trimming left V 2 bases short and J 0 bases short, with 8 bases between. The CDR3 DNA is TGCAGTGCTAGATGGGGAGGCTCCTACAATGAGCAGTTCTTC. This translates into CSARWGGSYNEQFF.

This clonotype was found a few times. J is TRBJ2-1 and V is TRBV4-1; 12 positions match TRBD2. Germline V gene data show CDR1 as MGHRA and CDR2 as YSYEKL. There are 15 residues in the CDR3. V was pared by 4 bases and J by 8 bases, with 6 bases of the junction left unmatched. The CDR3 protein is CASSPRTSGVYEQFF. For the CDR3, the DNA is TGCGCCAGCAGCCCCCGGACTAGCGGGGTCTATGAGCAGTTCTTC.

This clonotype was picked up many times. V gene TRBV7-2 combines with J gene TRBJ1-4; D possibly corresponds to TRBD1 (5 bases). Trimming removed 2 bases from V and 4 bases from J, with 11 bases in between. This CDR3 region has 15 residues. The germline V gene has CDR1 SGHTA and CDR2 FQGNSA. The CDR3 sequence is CASSLTGTFNEKLFF. The CDR3 region has the DNA TGTGCCAGCAGCTTAACCGGGACCTTTAATGAAAAACTGTTTTTT.

This clonotype was picked up many times. The rearrangement joins TRBV30 to TRBJ2-7; 9 nucleotides line up with TRBD1. The CDR3 is 14 residues long. Looked up from germline, CDR1 is GTSNPN and CDR2 is SVGIG (reference sequence). The J segment lost 2 bases and the V segment lost 3 bases, leaving 5 bases of the junction unmatched. The CDR3 bases are TGTGCCTGGAGCCGAACAGGGGGCACCTACGAGCAGTACTTC. It is translated as CAWSRTGGTYEQYF.

Many counts were recorded for this clonotype. This rearrangement joins TRBV10-3 to TRBJ1-1, with D hard to call. Trimming took off 5 bases at V and 1 base at J, with 8 bases between the two ends. The CDR3 is made up of 13 amino acids. The germline V gene encodes CDR1 ENHRY and CDR2 SYGVKD. The CDR3 sequence: CAISSAENTEAFF. DNA of the CDR3: TGTGCCATCAGTTCCGCCGAGAACACTGAAGCTTTCTTT.

The sample holds many counts of this clonotype. The V gene is TRBV9, the J gene TRBJ2-2, with TRBD1 matching 7 bases. Per the germline V gene, CDR1 is SGDLS and CDR2 is YYNGEE. Unmatched junction bases numbered 12, after V lost 4 bases and J lost 6 bases. This CDR3 comprises 16 residues. The CDR3 loop is CASSRGGDSIAGELFF. CDR3 bases: TGTGCCAGCAGCCGGGGTGGGGACAGTATCGCCGGGGAGCTGTTTTTT.

A note on this clonotype: One base away lies a much larger clone, so this may be a sequencing read error. This chain joins TRBV6-1 and TRBJ1-3; unclear D gene. V was cut by 4 bases and J by 0 bases, with 10 bases left in between. This CDR3 contains 15 residues. Germline CDR1 reads MNHNS; CDR2 reads SASEGT. The CDR3 region has the DNA TGTGCCAGCAGTGTCGTCCGATTCTCTGGAAACACCATATATTTT. As protein: CASSVVRFSGNTIYF.

The chain is built from TRBV10-3 and TRBJ2-1, with 12 nucleotides matching TRBD2. This CDR3 has 20 residues. CDR1 ENHRY and CDR2 SYGVKD come from the germline V gene. V was pared by 5 bases and J by 0 bases, with 14 bases of the junction left unmatched. The CDR3 reads CAISQRLASGGAVSYNEQFF. In DNA, the CDR3 is TGTGCCATCAGTCAAAGGCTAGCTAGCGGGGGGGCCGTCTCCTACAATGAGCAGTTCTTC.

The chain joins TRBV5-1 to TRBJ1-1; D unclear. The germline CDR1 and CDR2 sequences are SGHRS and YFSETQ. Trimming removed 0 bases at V and 5 bases at J, with 11 bases between. The CDR3 runs 14 residues. The CDR3 nucleotides read TGCGCCAGCAGCTTGGAGGCGGGTTTTACTGAAGCTTTCTTT. Its translation is CASSLEAGFTEAFF.

The chain links TRBV19 to TRBJ1-2; TRBD1 matches 9 bases. V lost 9 bases, J lost 6 bases, and 14 bases stayed unmatched. The CDR3 contains 15 residues. From germline, CDR1 is LNHDA and CDR2 SQIVND (reference sequence). The CDR3 is CASRDAFGDRDGYTF. For the CDR3, the DNA is TGTGCCAGCCGCGACGCGTTTGGGGACAGGGATGGCTACACCTTC.

The sample holds many counts of this clonotype. The V call is TRBV20-1, the J call TRBJ2-7; 8 positions agree with TRBD2. Trimming at V came to 3 bases and at J to 4 bases, leaving 8 bases not matched to a gene. CDR1 and CDR2 from the germline V gene are DFQATT and SNEGSKA (reference sequence). CDR3 length: 14 residues. CDR3 amino acids: CSARSASGFYEQYF. The CDR3 coding sequence is TGCAGTGCTAGGTCGGCTAGCGGGTTTTACGAGCAGTACTTC.

This chain uses TRBV18 with TRBJ2-3; no firm D call. This CDR3 has 14 amino acids. CDR1 and CDR2 from the germline V gene are KGHSH and LQKENI. V was clipped by 3 bases and J by 4 bases, with 11 bases between them. The CDR3 DNA reads TGTGCCAGCTCACCCGAGCTAAGATCAGATACGCAGTATTTT. It encodes CASSPELRSDTQYF.